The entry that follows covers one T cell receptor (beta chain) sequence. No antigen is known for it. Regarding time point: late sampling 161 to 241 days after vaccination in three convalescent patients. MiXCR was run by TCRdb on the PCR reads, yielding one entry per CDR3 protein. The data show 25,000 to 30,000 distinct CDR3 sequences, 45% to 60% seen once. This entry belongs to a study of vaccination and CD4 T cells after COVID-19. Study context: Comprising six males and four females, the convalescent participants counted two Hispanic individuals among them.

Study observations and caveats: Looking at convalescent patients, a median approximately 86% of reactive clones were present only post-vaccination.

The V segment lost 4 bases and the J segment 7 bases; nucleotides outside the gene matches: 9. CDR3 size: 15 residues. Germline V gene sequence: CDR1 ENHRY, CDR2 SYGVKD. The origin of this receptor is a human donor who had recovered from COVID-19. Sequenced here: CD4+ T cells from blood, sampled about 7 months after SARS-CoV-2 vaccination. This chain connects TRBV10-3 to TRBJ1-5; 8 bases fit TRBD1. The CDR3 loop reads CAISGQGQGKQPQHF. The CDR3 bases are TGTGCCATCAGTGGTCAAGGACAGGGAAAACAGCCCCAGCATTTT.